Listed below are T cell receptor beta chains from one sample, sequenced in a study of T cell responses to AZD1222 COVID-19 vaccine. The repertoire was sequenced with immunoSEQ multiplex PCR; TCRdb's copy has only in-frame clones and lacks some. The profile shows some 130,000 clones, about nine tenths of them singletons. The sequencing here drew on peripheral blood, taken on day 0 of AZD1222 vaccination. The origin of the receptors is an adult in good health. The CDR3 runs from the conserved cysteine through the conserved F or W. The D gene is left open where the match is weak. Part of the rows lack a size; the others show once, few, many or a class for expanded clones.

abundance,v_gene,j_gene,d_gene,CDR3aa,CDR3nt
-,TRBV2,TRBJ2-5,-,CASTVARETQYF,TGTGCCAGCACCGTAGCAAGAGAGACCCAGTACTTC
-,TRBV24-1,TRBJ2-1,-,CATSRSSYEQFF,TGTGCCACCAGTCGTTCCTCTTATGAGCAGTTCTTC
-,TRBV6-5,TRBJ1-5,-,CASWGGNSNQPQHF,TGTGCCAGCTGGGGAGGGAATAGCAATCAGCCCCAGCATTTT
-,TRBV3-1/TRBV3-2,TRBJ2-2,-,CASSPFGGTGELFF,TGTGCCAGCAGCCCATTTGGGGGCACCGGGGAGCTGTTTTTT
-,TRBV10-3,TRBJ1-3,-,CAIMTDSSGNTIYF,TGTGCCATCATGACGGACAGCTCTGGAAACACCATATATTTT
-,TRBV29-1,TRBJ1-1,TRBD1,CSANRGINTEAFF,TGCAGCGCCAACAGGGGAATAAACACTGAAGCTTTCTTT
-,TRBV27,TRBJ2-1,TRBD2,CASRSGRDNEQFF,TGTGCCAGCAGGTCAGGGAGGGACAATGAGCAGTTCTTC
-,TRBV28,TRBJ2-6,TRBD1,CASSLYGPGQSSGANVLTF,TGTGCCAGCAGTTTATATGGTCCGGGACAGTCCTCTGGGGCCAACGTCCTGACTTTC
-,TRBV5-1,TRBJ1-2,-,CASSWDLEVYYGYTF,TGCGCCAGCAGCTGGGACCTGGAGGTGTACTATGGCTACACCTTC
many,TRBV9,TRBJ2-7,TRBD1,CASSTGTASSYEQYF,TGTGCCAGCAGCACCGGGACAGCCAGCTCCTACGAGCAGTACTTC
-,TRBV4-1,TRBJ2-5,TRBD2,CASSQVSGQSGGAGETQYF,TGCGCCAGCAGCCAAGTGTCGGGGCAGAGCGGGGGGGCGGGAGAGACCCAGTACTTC
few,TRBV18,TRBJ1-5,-,CASSPAGGDQPQHF,TGTGCCAGCTCACCCGCCGGGGGAGATCAGCCCCAGCATTTT
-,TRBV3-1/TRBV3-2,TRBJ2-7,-,CASSQEARGYEQYF,TGTGCCAGCAGCCAAGAGGCCAGGGGTTACGAGCAGTACTTC
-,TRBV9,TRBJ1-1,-,CASSVAPRQDMNTEAFF,TGTGCCAGCAGCGTAGCCCCAAGGCAGGACATGAACACTGAAGCTTTCTTT
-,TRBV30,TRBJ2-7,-,CAWRPRGQTYEQYF,TGTGCCTGGAGACCCCGAGGACAAACCTACGAGCAGTACTTC
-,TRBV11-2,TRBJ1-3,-,CASSLGASGNTIYF,TGTGCCAGCAGCTTGGGGGCGTCCGGAAACACCATATATTTT